Following are 23 T cell receptor beta chains from one sample sequenced in a study of blood T cell repertoires in COVID-19. Assay used: immunoSEQ multiplex PCR; TCRdb lists only in-frame clones, some missing. The data hold about 150,000 clones, with approximately 87% observed a single time. Sequenced: peripheral blood. The receptor set was obtained from a man aged 50-60 years with active COVID-19.

The chain employs TRBV2 and TRBJ2-5; D possibly corresponds to TRBD2 (5 bases). CDR1 and CDR2 from the germline V gene are SNHLY and FYNNEI. CDR3 size: 13 residues. V lost 6 bases to trimming and J lost 8 bases, with 16 bases between them. The CDR3 reads CASRGALTDTQYF. Written as DNA, the CDR3 is TGTGCCAGCAGGGGAGCTCTTACAGATACCCAGTACTTC. The full variable domain, with the rest looked up from reference TRBV2 and TRBJ2-5, is EPEVTQTPSHQVTQMGQEVILRCVPISNHLYFYWYRQILGQKVEFLVSFYNNEISEKSEIFDDQFSVERPDGSNFTLKIRSTKLEDSAMYFCASRGALTDTQYFGPGTRLLVL.

This chain connects TRBV6-5 to TRBJ2-3, with 7 bases aligning to TRBD1. The germline CDR1 and CDR2 sequences are MNHEY and SVGAGI. The CDR3 is 15 amino acids. The junction had 8 bases not matched to a gene; V was cut back by 6 bases and J by 2 bases. For the CDR3, the DNA is TGTGCCAGCAGCGGACAGGTTGGCAACACAGATACGCAGTATTTT. Translated, it gives CASSGQVGNTDTQYF.

This rearrangement joins TRBV4-2 to TRBJ1-1, with a tentative D call TRBD1 (6 bases). The CDR3 spans 16 residues. CDR1 is LGHNA and CDR2 is YNFKEQ in the germline V gene. Trimming stripped 1 base from V and 1 base from J, with 13 bases between. The CDR3 here is CASSQGLQQGNTEAFF. The CDR3 nucleotides read TGTGCCAGCAGCCAAGGATTGCAACAGGGGAACACTGAAGCTTTCTTT.

This chain uses TRBV6-4 with TRBJ2-1; 10 positions agree with TRBD2. The CDR3 totals 15 residues. With 6 bases clipped from V and 7 bases from J, the junction kept 9 bases outside the gene matches. Germline V gives CDR1 MRHNA, CDR2 SNTAGT. The CDR3 nucleotides are TGTGCCAGCAGGGAAGCGGGGGGGCAGTGGAATGAGCAGTTCTTC. It translates to CASREAGGQWNEQFF.

The rearrangement joins TRBV7-3 to TRBJ2-1; 7 bases map to TRBD2. Per germline, CDR1 SGHTA and CDR2 FQGTGA. The V and J ends lost 5 bases and 5 bases, in that order; junction bases with no gene match: 9. CDR3 length: 15 residues. The CDR3 loop reads CASSPSGTVDNEQFF. The CDR3 DNA follows: TGTGCCAGCAGCCCGAGCGGGACTGTAGACAATGAGCAGTTCTTC.

V gene TRBV2 combines with J gene TRBJ2-6; no firm D call. Germline-derived CDR1 and CDR2 are SNHLY and FYNNEI. V was clipped by 8 bases and J by 3 bases, with 2 bases between them. The CDR3 sequence is 11 residues long. The chain's CDR3 is CASLGANVLTF. The CDR3 DNA reads TGTGCCAGCCTTGGGGCCAACGTCCTGACTTTC.

This CDR3 is CASSLLAGGPEFF. In nucleotides, the CDR3 is TGTGCCAGCAGCCTCCTAGCGGGGGGGCCGGAGTTCTTC. This sequence joins TRBV5-5 and TRBJ2-1, with TRBD2 matching over 12 bases. The CDR3 consists of 13 residues. Germline CDR1 reads SGHKS; CDR2 reads YYEKEE (reference sequence). The J segment lost 14 bases and the V segment lost 4 bases, leaving 7 bases of the junction unmatched.

This chain uses TRBV6-5 with TRBJ2-3; D may be TRBD2 (6 bases). V lost 8 bases and J lost 2, with 11 bases in between. The CDR3 spans 13 residues. The germline gives CDR1 MNHEY, CDR2 SVGAGI. The CDR3 nucleotides read TGTGCCAGCCGGCGGGATCTCACAGATACGCAGTATTTT. It encodes CASRRDLTDTQYF.

The chain has TRBV11-3 and TRBJ2-7, with TRBD1 identical over 9 bases. The CDR3 loop spans 15 amino acids. From germline, CDR1 is SGHNT and CDR2 YENEEA. The J segment lost 1 base and the V segment lost 3 bases, leaving 4 bases of the junction unmatched. CDR3 region: CASSLGGQGSYEQYF. In DNA form, the CDR3 reads TGTGCCAGCAGCTTGGGGGGACAGGGTTCCTACGAGCAGTACTTC.

The chain carries TRBV9 and TRBJ2-6; the D gene is possibly TRBD1 (6 bases). V was clipped by 5 bases and J by 2 bases, with 11 bases between them. The germline V gene encodes CDR1 SGDLS and CDR2 YYNGEE. The CDR3 covers 15 residues. The CDR3 nucleotides are TGTGCCAGCAGGAGAACAGGGACTGGGGCCAACGTCCTGACTTTC. The encoded protein is CASRRTGTGANVLTF.

This chain joins TRBV5-4 and TRBJ2-3, with 7 bases lining up with TRBD2. There are 18 residues in the CDR3. Losses at the gene ends were 0 bases for V and 4 bases for J; bases not matched to a gene: 14. The germline V gene has CDR1 SGHNT and CDR2 YYREEE (reference sequence). CDR3 bases: TGTGCCAGCAGCTTGGGAGCACTTAGCGGGTCCGTTTCAGATACGCAGTATTTT. Translating gives CASSLGALSGSVSDTQYF.

The chain recombines TRBV6-5 with TRBJ1-1; D is unclear. Germline lookup yields CDR1 MNHEY and CDR2 SVGAGI. CDR3 length: 15 amino acids. Trimming took 5 bases from V and 3 from J, leaving 16 bases between them. As DNA, the CDR3 is TGTGCCAGCAGTCCGCCGGAGGCAGGCTACACTGAAGCTTTCTTT. It specifies CASSPPEAGYTEAFF.

This chain links TRBV19 with TRBJ2-7, with D unclear. Trimming cost V 2 bases and J 6 bases, with 14 bases left between them. The CDR3 is 14 amino acids. CDR1 is LNHDA and CDR2 is SQIVND in the germline V gene (reference sequence). CDR3 in DNA: TGTGCCAGTAGTATAATGAGCACGCGAGGCGAGCAGTACTTC. Encoded protein: CASSIMSTRGEQYF.

This chain uses TRBV23-1 with TRBJ2-5, with a weak D call TRBD1 (6 bases). TRBV23-1 is an ORF; its function is uncertain. There are 15 residues in the CDR3. V lost 6 bases and J 5 bases, leaving 19 bases between the germline ends. In DNA form, the CDR3 reads TGCGCCAGCAGCCCAGGGGACACTACCCGGGAGACCCAGTACTTC. Protein: CASSPGDTTRETQYF.

The J gene is TRBJ2-1, the V gene TRBV4-3, with TRBD1 identical over 8 bases. Per the germline V gene, CDR1 is LGHNA and CDR2 is YSLEER. The CDR3 covers 13 residues. Unmatched junction bases numbered 0, after V lost 3 bases and J lost 5 bases. CDR3 bases: TGCGCCAGCAGCCAGGGACAGGACAATGAGCAGTTCTTC. Protein sequence: CASSQGQDNEQFF.

V usage is TRBV7-9 and J usage is TRBJ1-6; D gene unclear. This CDR3 contains 16 residues. Germline V CDR1 and CDR2: SEHNR, FQNEAQ (reference sequence). V lost 2 bases and J lost 2, with 10 bases in between. The CDR3 sequence is CASSLWLAAYNSPLHF. The CDR3 nucleotides are TGTGCCAGCAGCTTATGGTTGGCAGCCTATAATTCACCCCTCCACTTT.

The chain joins TRBV9 to TRBJ2-3; no firm D call. The V end was cut by 3 bases, the J end by 5 bases, with 13 bases between. There are 14 residues in the CDR3. The germline CDR1 and CDR2 sequences are SGDLS and YYNGEE. CDR3 sequence: CASSGLSGIDTQYF. The CDR3 nucleotides read TGTGCCAGCAGCGGCTTATCAGGAATAGATACGCAGTATTTT. The variable domain in full, with the rest retrieved from reference TRBV9 and TRBJ2-3, is DSGVTQTPKHLITATGQRVTLRCSPRSGDLSVYWYQQSLDQGLQFLIQYYNGEERAKGNILERFSAQQFPDLHSELNLSSLELGDSALYFCASSGLSGIDTQYFGPGTRLTVL.

Worth noting for this clone: The sample has other DNA sequences that encode this CDR3 too. This rearrangement joins TRBV19 to TRBJ1-5; the D gene is possibly TRBD1 (5 bases). Trimming pared 0 bases from V and 1 base from J, leaving 7 bases between. This CDR3 contains 15 residues. CDR1 is LNHDA, CDR2 SQIVND, per germline (reference sequence). CDR3 sequence (DNA): TGTGCCAGTAGTATAGATGGGGGGAGCAATCAGCCCCAGCATTTT. The encoded protein is CASSIDGGSNQPQHF.

The gene calls are TRBV7-2 and TRBJ2-1, with D perhaps TRBD2 (5 bases). CDR1 and CDR2 from the germline V gene are SGHTA and FQGNSA. V was pared by 2 bases and J by 10 bases, with 6 bases between. This CDR3 spans 11 amino acids. This CDR3 reads CASSLSGEQFF. The CDR3 DNA sequence: TGTGCCAGCAGCTTATCGGGGGAGCAGTTCTTC.

This chain connects TRBV12-3 or TRBV12-4 to TRBJ2-3, with 8 bases matching TRBD1. The CDR3 has 13 amino acids. The V and J ends lost 8 bases and 4 bases, in that order; junction bases with no gene match: 5. This CDR3 reads CASGDRPADTQYF. DNA for the CDR3: TGTGCCAGCGGGGACAGGCCCGCAGATACGCAGTATTTT.

This clone was seen just once. The genes are TRBV11-1 and TRBJ2-2; D not certain. Germline-derived CDR1 and CDR2 are SGHAT and FQDESV (reference sequence). The CDR3 covers 14 residues. V dropped 2 bases and J dropped 1 base, with 5 bases sitting between them. For the CDR3, the DNA is TGTGCCAGCAGCTTAAGAGGGAACACCGGGGAGCTGTTTTTT. Its protein is CASSLRGNTGELFF.

V usage is TRBV11-2 and J usage is TRBJ2-7, with D perhaps matching TRBD2 (5 bases). V shed 2 bases and J shed 4 bases, with 15 bases lying between them. In germline, CDR1 is SGHAT, CDR2 FQNNGV. The CDR3 spans 15 residues. DNA for the CDR3: TGTGCCAGCAGCTTAATCGGACGGGGTCTGTACGAGCAGTACTTC. Its translation is CASSLIGRGLYEQYF. Filled out from reference TRBV11-2 and TRBJ2-7, the complete variable domain reads EAGVAQSPRYKIIEKRQSVAFWCNPISGHATLYWYQQILGQGPKLLIQFQNNGVVDDSQLPKDRFSAERLKGVDSTLKIQPAKLEDSAVYLCASSLIGRGLYEQYFGPGTRLTVT.

The chain recombines TRBV11-1 with TRBJ2-1, with a tentative D call TRBD2 (6 bases). V lost 5 bases to trimming and J lost 7 bases, with 15 bases between them. This CDR3 region has 14 residues. Germline V gene data show CDR1 as SGHAT and CDR2 as FQDESV (reference sequence). The CDR3 sequence is CASSPDPRENEQFF. DNA for the CDR3: TGTGCCAGCAGCCCGGACCCCCGGGAGAATGAGCAGTTCTTC.